What follows describes a single TCR beta chain. This clone was observed a handful of times. It lacks a known antigen. No base-level quality is on record; no much larger clone is a single base apart. These data are taken from a study of blood T cell repertoires in COVID-19 (dated by TCRdb to between 2020 and 2021). In terms of the full investigation: Samples covering the acute and convalescent phases of COVID-19 were provided by collaborators in the United States, Italy and Spain. Where available, HLA class I and class II types were obtained from metadata supplied by the sample provider rather than from assay-based typing. The repertoires were released in a freely available public database meant as a resource for research on the immune response to SARS-CoV-2. Nearly every sample came with metadata listing a de-identified subject ID, COVID-19 status, age in years and sex. The material from the prospective study consisted of cDNA or gDNA derived from T cells, B-cell-depleted T cells, or PBMCs. Samples were obtained from the ongoing ImmuneRACE study (first 160 participants) and from about 1,300 subjects provided by 6 global collaborators. Subjects who had been exposed to COVID-19, were actively infected with it, or had recovered from it provided the deeply sampled blood TCRbeta repertoires that made up the dataset. General study outcomes and caveats: The amount of clinical and demographic metadata varied by source and participant and was provided uncurated.

The CDR3 measures 15 amino acids from cysteine to phenylalanine. The kept DNA is CDR3 alone, 45 bases in frame from the first base. According to the germline V gene, CDR1 reads SQVTM and CDR2 reads ANQGSEA. After removal of 4 bases from V and 0 bases from J, the junction retains 5 bases not matched to a gene. Each collaborating institution followed its own protocols to collect whole blood in K2EDTA tubes. For TCRbeta analysis, collaborator samples were shipped as frozen whole blood, as isolated PBMCs, or as DNA extracted from either sample type. The immunoSEQ Assay, a bias-controlled multiplex PCR, was used to amplify TCRbeta CDR3 regions from genomic DNA. The original methods were these. Within the assay, amplification of reference gene primers was used to estimate how many nucleated cells each sample contained. Sequence reads were collapsed and filtered to measure the absolute abundance of every unique TCRbeta CDR3 rearrangement. For each sample, productive Simpson clonality was calculated by taking the square root of Simpson's diversity index across productive rearrangements. TCRdb obtained this table from immuneACCESS and retained in-frame rearrangements with V and J assigned. These tables miss some clones; where compared with another copy, unresolved V genes account for less than half of the shortfall, and the remainder is unexplained. V and J calls plus clone size are reproduced from that table; the DNA served to infer D and trimming. The sample table holds 200,000 to 250,000 clones, of which 86% were seen once. In total, the top ten clones hold 9% to 15% of the sample.

The chain joins TRBV29-1 to TRBJ2-7; TRBD2 agrees with 11 junctional bases. This sequence was found in a man aged 80 or over with acute or convalescent COVID-19. Sequences were obtained from peripheral blood. This receptor has the CDR3 CSVGTSGGNSYEQYF. DNA sequence: TGCAGCGTTGGAACTAGCGGGGGTAACTCCTACGAGCAGTACTTC.